This TCR beta chain derives from a study of T cell responses to AZD1222 COVID-19 vaccine (dated by TCRdb to the early 2020s). Context from the whole study: AZD1222 recipients with second doses at about 4 weeks or about 12 weeks were pooled, because spike-specific TCR depth and breadth did not differ between schedules. TCR sequencing was performed for roughly 250 trial participants, of whom about 200 were given two doses of AZD1222 and around 25 were given two doses of MenACWY control vaccine. Trial participants were enrolled by age into subgroups of 18-55, 56-69 and 70-plus years, and approximately 150, 30 and 60 TCR-sequenced participants, respectively, were included in these subgroups. What the research found in general, with its limitations: Reportedly, close to half of the unique spike-specific TCRs recognized epitopes lying outside the regions that are mutated in the B.1.351 and B.1.1.7 variants. Participants were mostly white British and included more females than males, and it was suggested by the authors that clonal diversity may have been underestimated. After two AZD1222 doses, spike-specific TCR breadth and depth were significantly higher than at day 0 and than in MenACWY recipients. In the small 56-69-year group, the increase in depth fell short of significance, most likely because of low power. Conclusions about previously exposed vaccinees were limited because only six or seven AZD1222 recipients were SARS-CoV-2 seropositive at baseline. CD4 TCRs associated with the vaccine covered the entire spike protein, and the dominant responses were in regions 160-218 and 743-854. Because no day 14 peak-response samples were available, repertoires were characterized only after the peak T cell response.

The CDR3 runs 15 amino acids, cysteine and phenylalanine included. The CDR3 DNA has 45 bases and is translated from base 1. CDR1 is given as SGHDN and CDR2 as FVKESK, both from the germline V gene. Trimming leaves V shorter by 2 bases and J shorter by 0 bases, with the junction holding 3 bases beyond the gene matches. The sample's time point label is to be understood as: baseline before first vaccination. Vaccinee samples came from UK trials COV001 and COV002, including a single-blind randomized controlled phase 2/3 trial of AZD1222 (ChAdOx1 nCoV-19) in healthy adults. Trial participant PBMC samples were collected at day 0 and day 28 after the second dose for TCRbeta chain sequencing. The CDR3 regions of human TCRbeta chains were analyzed by immunosequencing. Regarding the original processing steps: TCRs in the repertoires were matched against a reference library of SARS-CoV-2-specific TCRs that had been generated with the MIRA antigen-specificity platform. Breadth was defined as the fraction of unique TCRs that were SARS-CoV-2-associated, and depth was defined as the fraction of total T cells that were SARS-CoV-2-associated. Each spike-specific TCR was assigned to its reactive spike region and to a CD4 or CD8 class using the MIRA data. Log10-transformed breadth and depth values were compared by one-way ANOVA with Sidak's multiple comparisons tests. TCRdb carries this immuneACCESS record with in-frame sequences only. Its versions omit some clonotypes, under half of them owing to an unresolved V gene in the studies checked, with the rest unexplained. V, J and clone size are taken as reported in that table, and D and trimming were inferred from the DNA itself. The sample table records some 160,000 clones; 88% of these occur just once. The ten largest clones capture less than 6.5% of the sample.

On this clone itself: Its specific antigen is unknown. No base quality information exists; no much larger clone differs at one position.

This specimen consisted of peripheral blood, obtained on day 0 of AZD1222 vaccination. This sequence originates from an adult in good health. The chain joins TRBV14 to TRBJ2-7, and TRBD2 matches 8 of the central bases. The bases are TGTGCCAGCAGCCAAATTAGCGGGACCTCCTACGAGCAGTACTTC. It translates to CASSQISGTSYEQYF.